This T cell receptor (beta chain) was obtained from a study of blood T cell repertoires in COVID-19 (dated by TCRdb to the early 2020s). Background on the whole study: The collaborator samples originated in the United States, Italy and Spain and spanned the acute and convalescent phases of COVID-19. Samples were obtained from the ongoing ImmuneRACE study (first 160 participants) and from over a thousand subjects provided by 6 global collaborators. The dataset comprised deeply sampled blood TCRbeta repertoires from subjects exposed to, actively infected with, or recovered from COVID-19. Where available, HLA class I and class II types were taken from metadata supplied by the sample provider and were not determined by assay-based typing. The repertoires were released in a freely available public database meant as a resource for research on the immune response to SARS-CoV-2. Nearly every sample came with metadata listing a de-identified subject ID, COVID-19 status, age in years and sex. The material from the prospective study consisted of cDNA or gDNA derived from T cells, B-cell-depleted T cells, or PBMCs.

A remark on this clone: Its antigen remains undetermined. No much larger clonotype is one base removed from it; base qualities were not supplied.

TCRbeta CDR3 regions were amplified from genomic DNA by means of the immunoSEQ Assay, a bias-controlled multiplex PCR. The paper's data handling went like this. Nucleated cell counts per sample were estimated from amplification of reference gene primers within the assay. To quantify the absolute abundance of each unique TCRbeta CDR3 rearrangement, sequence reads were collapsed and filtered. For each sample, productive Simpson clonality was calculated as the square root of Simpson's diversity index over productive rearrangements. Here the immuneACCESS table is served through TCRdb, limited to in-frame sequences with V and J called. Missing clones are a known gap in these copies; in checked studies unresolved V genes cover under half, and the rest lacks a known reason. The DNA was the basis for D and trimming; V, J and clone size are from that table. The table for this sample lists about 400,000 clones; roughly 90% of them were counted only once. The ten most abundant clones make up approximately 2% of the sample.

Summary of the overall study and its limitations: How much clinical and demographic metadata was included differed by source and by participant, and the metadata was provided uncurated.

Enrolling through a virtual design, the prospective study's participants ranged in age from roughly 18 to 95 years and lived across some 23 United States geographic areas. In the prospective study, participants were assigned to cohorts based on the clinical history participants reported in a screening survey and a study questionnaire. In the prospective study, whole blood, serum and a nasopharyngeal or oropharyngeal swab were collected from each participant by mobile phlebotomists. Prospective study participants could optionally give additional blood draws and questionnaires over an approximately two-month period. Before DNA extraction, prospective study blood samples were shipped either frozen or at room temperature. Looking up the germline V gene yields CDR1 SGHVS and CDR2 FQNEAQ. Inclusive of the bounding cysteine and phenylalanine, the CDR3 is 16 residues long. Only the CDR3 region is kept as DNA, spanning 48 bases read in frame from base 1. A distance of 16 bases separates the germline ends of V and J, which lose 3 bases and 1 base respectively.

Material: PBMCs or T cells enriched from blood (not recorded which). The rearranged segments are TRBV7-8 and TRBJ2-7, and perhaps TRBD1 as D gene, on 6 matching bases. This clonotype was sampled from a woman aged 40-49 years with acute COVID-19. DNA sequence: TGTGCCAGCAGCTTGCGCCGACAGGTCGGTTCCTACGAGCAGTACTTC. This gives the protein CASSLRRQVGSYEQYF.